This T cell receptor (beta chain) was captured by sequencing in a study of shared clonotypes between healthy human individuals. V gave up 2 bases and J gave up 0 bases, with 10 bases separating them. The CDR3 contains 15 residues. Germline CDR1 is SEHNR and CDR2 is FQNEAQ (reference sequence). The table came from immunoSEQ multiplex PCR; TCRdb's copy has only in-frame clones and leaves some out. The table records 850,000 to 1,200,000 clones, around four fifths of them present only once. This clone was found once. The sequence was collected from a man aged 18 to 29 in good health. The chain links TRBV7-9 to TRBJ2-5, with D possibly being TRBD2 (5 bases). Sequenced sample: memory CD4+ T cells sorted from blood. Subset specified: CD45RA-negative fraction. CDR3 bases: TGTGCCAGCAGCTTAAATGGACTCAACCAAGAGACCCAGTACTTC. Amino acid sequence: CASSLNGLNQETQYF.